These 25 T cell receptor beta chains came from one sample sequenced in a study of blood T cell repertoires in COVID-19. Sequenced by immunoSEQ multiplex PCR; TCRdb stores in-frame clones only, minus some. Counted here are around 130,000 clones, approximately 87% occurring once; the ten biggest clones make up about 2%. Sequencing input: peripheral blood. All receptors derive from a woman aged 50 to 60 with acute or convalescent COVID-19.

CDR3 protein: CASSVARDRVGYEQYF. The CDR3 DNA reads as TGTGCCAGCAGCGTAGCTCGGGACAGGGTGGGCTACGAGCAGTACTTC. This chain uses TRBV9 with TRBJ2-7; 9 bases agree with TRBD1. Germline lookup yields CDR1 SGDLS and CDR2 YYNGEE. The V segment lost 0 bases and the J segment 3 bases; nucleotides outside the gene matches: 7. This CDR3 contains 16 residues.

The chain uses TRBV7-6 and TRBJ1-3; TRBD1 might be the D (5 bases). Germline V gives CDR1 SGHVS, CDR2 FNYEAQ. V gave up 5 bases and J gave up 0 bases, with 11 bases separating them. The CDR3 spans 15 residues. The CDR3 here is CASSARQSSGNTIYF. The DNA of the CDR3 is TGTGCCAGCAGCGCGAGACAGAGCTCTGGAAACACCATATATTTT.

This chain links TRBV28 with TRBJ1-2; no clear D. Germline CDR1 and CDR2: MDHEN and SYDVKM. V was clipped by 2 bases and J by 5 bases, with 9 bases between them. The length of the CDR3 is 13 residues. The CDR3 here is CASSLPAEYGYTF. The CDR3, as DNA: TGTGCCAGCAGTTTACCTGCGGAATATGGCTACACCTTC.

The rearrangement links TRBV27 to TRBJ1-2, with D tentatively TRBD1 (6 bases). Looked up from germline, CDR1 is MNHEY and CDR2 is SMNVEV (reference sequence). The CDR3 is made up of 13 amino acids. V lost 5 bases and J lost 2, with 9 bases in between. For the CDR3, the DNA is TGTGCCAGCAGTATAACAGGGAACTATGGCTACACCTTC. It yields the protein CASSITGNYGYTF.

A word on this clone: This clone may be a read error of a much larger clone one base away. The chain links TRBV7-6 to TRBJ1-1; a possible D gene is TRBD1 (5 bases). This CDR3 comprises 13 residues. V was clipped by 2 bases and J by 1 base, with 5 bases between them. Germline V gene lookup returns CDR1 SGHVS and CDR2 FNYEAQ. The DNA for the CDR3 is TGTGCCAGCAGCTTACAGGGGAACACTGAAGCTTTCTTT. It specifies CASSLQGNTEAFF.

The rearrangement uses TRBV3-1 (or the pseudogene TRBV3-2) and TRBJ1-2; TRBD1 is a possible D gene (5 bases). The CDR3 contains 13 residues. Germline V gene lookup returns CDR1 LGHDT and CDR2 YNNKEL (reference sequence). Trimming took off 4 bases at V and 6 bases at J, with 12 bases between the two ends. CDR3 in amino acids: CASSRAKGDGYTF. The CDR3 coding sequence is TGTGCCAGCAGCCGAGCTAAAGGGGATGGCTACACCTTC.

V is TRBV5-1 and J is TRBJ2-2; maybe TRBD1 (6 bases). The germline gives CDR1 SGHRS, CDR2 YFSETQ. The CDR3 runs to 17 residues. V lost 4 bases and J lost 2, with 18 bases in between. CDR3 nucleotide sequence: TGCGCCAGCAGCCCTCACCCCGGGACAACAAACACCGGGGAGCTGTTTTTT. Protein product: CASSPHPGTTNTGELFF.

The V call is TRBV11-2, the J call TRBJ1-2; 9 bases map to TRBD1. In germline, CDR1 is SGHAT, CDR2 FQNNGV. The J segment lost 4 bases and the V segment lost 2 bases, leaving 5 bases of the junction unmatched. CDR3 length: 15 residues. CDR3 DNA: TGTGCCAGCAGCTTACCGGGACAGGGTATCTATGGCTACACCTTC. Translating gives CASSLPGQGIYGYTF. Complete variable domain (other parts from reference TRBV11-2 and TRBJ1-2): EAGVAQSPRYKIIEKRQSVAFWCNPISGHATLYWYQQILGQGPKLLIQFQNNGVVDDSQLPKDRFSAERLKGVDSTLKIQPAKLEDSAVYLCASSLPGQGIYGYTFGSGTRLTVV.

The V and J genes are TRBV6-4 and TRBJ2-1; no firm D call. Germline CDR1 is MRHNA and CDR2 is SNTAGT. This CDR3 has 16 amino acids. Trimming left V 6 bases short and J 6 bases short, with 21 bases between. The CDR3 nucleotides are TGTGCCAGCAGGGCGAGCGCGAAACCCAGACTCAATGAGCAGTTCTTC. Amino acids: CASRASAKPRLNEQFF.

The gene calls are TRBV11-2 and TRBJ1-2; D is ambiguous. Germline V gives CDR1 SGHAT, CDR2 FQNNGV. This CDR3 has 14 residues. V was trimmed by 1 base and J by 4 bases, leaving 10 bases between them. Here the CDR3 DNA reads TGTGCCAGCAGCTTAGGGGCCGGGATCTATGGCTACACCTTC. Its translation: CASSLGAGIYGYTF.

V is TRBV5-1 and J is TRBJ1-6; TRBD1 is a possible D gene (6 bases). The germline V and J ends were trimmed by 0 bases and 6 bases, with 19 bases remaining between them. This CDR3 has 18 residues. CDR1 is SGHRS, CDR2 YFSETQ, per germline. In DNA form, the CDR3 reads TGCGCCAGCAGCTTGGGGTTGTGGGACACTGCCGGTAATTCACCCCTCCACTTT. Protein: CASSLGLWDTAGNSPLHF.

This chain links TRBV30 with TRBJ2-1; 8 nucleotides match TRBD2. The trim removed 5 bases at V and 7 bases at J, leaving 10 bases unmatched. Looked up from germline, CDR1 is GTSNPN and CDR2 is SVGIG (reference sequence). CDR3 length equals 14 residues. CDR3 nucleotide sequence: TGTGCCTGGCATCCGGGACTAGTTGGAAATGAGCAGTTCTTC. It encodes CAWHPGLVGNEQFF.

The chain is built from TRBV5-6 and TRBJ1-2; 11 bases match TRBD1. Per the germline V gene, CDR1 is SGHDT and CDR2 is YYEEEE. The CDR3 contains 15 residues. Germline trimming cut 4 bases from V and 1 base from J; bases unmatched to any gene: 3. CDR3 amino acids: CASSPDRGLNYGYTF. The CDR3 DNA is TGTGCCAGCAGCCCGGACAGGGGGCTTAACTATGGCTACACCTTC.

The J gene is TRBJ2-7, the V gene TRBV2; D may be TRBD2 (6 bases). Germline CDR1 reads SNHLY; CDR2 reads FYNNEI. The CDR3 is 16 residues long. Trimming took 3 bases from V and 6 from J, leaving 21 bases between them. The CDR3 sequence: CASSDMEGPRGGEQYF. The CDR3 DNA reads TGTGCCAGCAGTGATATGGAGGGGCCGCGCGGAGGCGAGCAGTACTTC.

This clone was seen only once. The genes are TRBV20-1 and TRBJ2-1, with 9 bases fitting TRBD2. The V gene's germline CDR1 is DFQATT and CDR2 SNEGSKA (reference sequence). The CDR3 contains 16 residues. The trim removed 3 bases at V and 4 bases at J, leaving 10 bases unmatched. The CDR3 loop reads CSASLALAGPYNEQFF. In DNA form, the CDR3 reads TGCAGTGCTAGTCTCGCCCTAGCGGGACCTTACAATGAGCAGTTCTTC.

The CDR3 here is CARGGPANYGYTF. The DNA for the CDR3 is TGTGCCAGAGGGGGACCAGCTAACTATGGCTACACCTTC. The chain joins TRBV2 to TRBJ1-2; D is possibly TRBD1 (6 bases). Germline V lookup: CDR1 SNHLY, CDR2 FYNNEI. V dropped 9 bases and J dropped 0 bases, with 11 bases sitting between them. The CDR3 length is 13 residues.

The chain recombines TRBV30 with TRBJ1-2; TRBD1 agrees at 7 bases. This CDR3 is 14 amino acids long. Germline lookup yields CDR1 GTSNPN and CDR2 SVGIG (reference sequence). V lost 0 bases to trimming and J lost 4 bases; unmatched junction nucleotides: 5. The CDR3 sequence is CAWSVRTGAYGYTF. The DNA for the CDR3 is TGTGCCTGGAGTGTACGAACAGGGGCCTATGGCTACACCTTC.

This clone was observed a single time. The DNA for the CDR3 is TGTGCCAGCAGTTTAGAAGGGGGCGGATTCTATGGCTACACCTTC. Translating gives CASSLEGGGFYGYTF. The V call is TRBV27, the J call TRBJ1-2; TRBD1 matches at 7 bases. V was clipped by 2 bases and J by 4 bases; unmatched bases: 7. Germline CDR1 MNHEY, CDR2 SMNVEV (reference sequence). The CDR3 is 15 residues long.

For the CDR3, the DNA is TGCAGCGTTGAATCTATGGGAGGGGGGCCAGATACGCAGTATTTT. Its protein is CSVESMGGGPDTQYF. V is TRBV29-1 and J is TRBJ2-3; a weak D match, TRBD2 (7 bases). CDR3 size: 15 residues. Germline assignment: CDR1 SQVTM and CDR2 ANQGSEA. Trimming left V 2 bases short and J 4 bases short, with 16 bases between.

The rearrangement joins TRBV6-5 to TRBJ2-4, with TRBD1 matching over 7 bases. The CDR3 sequence is 14 residues long. The trim removed 5 bases at V and 6 bases at J, leaving 7 bases unmatched. The germline V gene has CDR1 MNHEY and CDR2 SVGAGI. CDR3 protein: CASSPGTDSNIQYF. The CDR3, as DNA: TGTGCCAGCAGTCCCGGGACAGACTCAAACATTCAGTACTTC.

The CDR3, as DNA: TGTGCCAGCAGCGGCGGGACAGGGGACTACGAGCAGTACTTC. Translating gives CASSGGTGDYEQYF. This rearrangement joins TRBV9 to TRBJ2-7; 10 bases line up with TRBD1. V shed 3 bases and J 3 bases; nucleotides not matched to a gene: 3. Per germline, CDR1 SGDLS and CDR2 YYNGEE. CDR3 length: 14 amino acids.

The chain joins TRBV10-2 to TRBJ1-1, with TRBD1 identical over 7 bases. V lost 0 bases and J lost 5; bases outside the gene matches: 3. This CDR3 has 14 residues. Germline CDR1 is WSHSY and CDR2 is SAAADI. DNA for the CDR3: TGCGCCAGCAGTGAGTCGAGGGGGCGGACTGAAGCTTTCTTT. This translates into CASSESRGRTEAFF.

The chain joins TRBV5-1 to TRBJ1-5; TRBD1 might be the D (5 bases). CDR1 and CDR2 from the germline V gene are SGHRS and YFSETQ. The CDR3 covers 13 residues. V gave up 1 base and J gave up 6 bases, with 8 bases separating them. This chain's CDR3 is CASSLQGRQPQHF. Written as DNA, the CDR3 is TGCGCCAGCAGCTTGCAGGGTCGTCAGCCCCAGCATTTT.

The V and J genes are TRBV5-1 and TRBJ1-1, with D tentatively TRBD1 (6 bases). CDR3 size: 14 residues. V lost 2 bases and J lost 1, with 9 bases in between. The V gene's germline CDR1 is SGHRS and CDR2 YFSETQ. The CDR3 sequence: CASSFGRGNTEAFF. The CDR3 nucleotides read TGCGCCAGCAGCTTCGGCAGGGGGAACACTGAAGCTTTCTTT.

The CDR3 DNA reads TGTGCCAGCAGCCTCCATGGGGGCCTCCAGCCCCAGCATTTT. Protein: CASSLHGGLQPQHF. The chain recombines TRBV9 with TRBJ1-5; D perhaps matches TRBD1 (6 bases). Trimming took off 4 bases at V and 7 bases at J, with 15 bases between the two ends. Germline V gives CDR1 SGDLS, CDR2 YYNGEE. The CDR3 runs 14 residues.